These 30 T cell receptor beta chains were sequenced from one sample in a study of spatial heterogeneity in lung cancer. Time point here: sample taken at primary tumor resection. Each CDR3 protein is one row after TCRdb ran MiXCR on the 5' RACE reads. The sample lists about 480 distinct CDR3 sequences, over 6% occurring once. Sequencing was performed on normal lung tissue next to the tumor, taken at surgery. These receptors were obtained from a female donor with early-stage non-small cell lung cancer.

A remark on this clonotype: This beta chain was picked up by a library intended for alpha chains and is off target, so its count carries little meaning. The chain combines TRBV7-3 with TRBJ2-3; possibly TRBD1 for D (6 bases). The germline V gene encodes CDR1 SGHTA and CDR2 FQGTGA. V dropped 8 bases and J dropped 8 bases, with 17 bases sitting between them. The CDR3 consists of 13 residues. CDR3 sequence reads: CASAVVEQGTQYF. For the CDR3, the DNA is TGTGCCAGCGCTGTTGTTGAACAGGGTACGCAGTATTTT.

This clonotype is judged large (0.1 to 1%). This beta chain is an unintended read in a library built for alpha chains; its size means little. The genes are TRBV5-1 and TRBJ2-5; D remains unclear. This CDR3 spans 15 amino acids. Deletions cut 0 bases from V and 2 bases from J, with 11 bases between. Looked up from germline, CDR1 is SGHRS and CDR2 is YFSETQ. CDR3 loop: CASSLGFGQQETQYF. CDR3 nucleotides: TGCGCCAGCAGCTTGGGTTTTGGCCAGCAAGAGACCCAGTACTTC.

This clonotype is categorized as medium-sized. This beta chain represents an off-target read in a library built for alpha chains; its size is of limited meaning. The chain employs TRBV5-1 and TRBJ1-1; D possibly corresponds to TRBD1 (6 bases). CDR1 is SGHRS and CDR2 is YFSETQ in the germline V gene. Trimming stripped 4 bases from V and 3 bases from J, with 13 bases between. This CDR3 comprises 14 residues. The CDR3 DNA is TGCGCCAGCAGCGCTACAGGGCGAGACACTGAAGCTTTCTTT. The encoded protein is CASSATGRDTEAFF.

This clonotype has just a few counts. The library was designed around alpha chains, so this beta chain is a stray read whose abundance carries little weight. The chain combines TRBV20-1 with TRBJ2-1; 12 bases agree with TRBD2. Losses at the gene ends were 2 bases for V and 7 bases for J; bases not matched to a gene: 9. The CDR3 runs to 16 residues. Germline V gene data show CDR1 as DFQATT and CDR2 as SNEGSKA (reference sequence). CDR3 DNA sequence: TGCAGTGCTAGATCCCCTAGCGGGGGGGCGCTGAATGAGCAGTTCTTC. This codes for CSARSPSGGALNEQFF.

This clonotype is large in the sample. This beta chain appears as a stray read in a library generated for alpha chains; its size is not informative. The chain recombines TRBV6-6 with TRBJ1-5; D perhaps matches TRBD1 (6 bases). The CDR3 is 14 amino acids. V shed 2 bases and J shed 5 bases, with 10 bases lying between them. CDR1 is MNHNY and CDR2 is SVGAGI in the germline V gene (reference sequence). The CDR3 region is CASSYQGFDQPQHF. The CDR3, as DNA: TGTGCCAGCAGTTACCAGGGGTTTGATCAGCCCCAGCATTTT.

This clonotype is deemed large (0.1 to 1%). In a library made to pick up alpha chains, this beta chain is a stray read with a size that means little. The CDR3 reads CASSPDSSTGNTIYF. In DNA form, the CDR3 reads TGTGCCAGCTCCCCCGACAGCAGCACTGGAAACACCATATATTTT. The chain is built from TRBV18 and TRBJ1-3; D is possibly TRBD1 (5 bases). Trimming removed 6 bases at V and 2 bases at J, with 14 bases between. Germline lookup yields CDR1 KGHSH and CDR2 LQKENI. CDR3 length: 15 residues. The whole variable domain, filled in from reference TRBV18 and TRBJ1-3, reads NAGVMQNPRHLVRRRGQEARLRCSPMKGHSHVYWYRQLPEEGLKFMVYLQKENIIDESGMPKERFSAEFPKEGPSILRIQQVVRGDSAAYFCASSPDSSTGNTIYFGEGSWLTVV.

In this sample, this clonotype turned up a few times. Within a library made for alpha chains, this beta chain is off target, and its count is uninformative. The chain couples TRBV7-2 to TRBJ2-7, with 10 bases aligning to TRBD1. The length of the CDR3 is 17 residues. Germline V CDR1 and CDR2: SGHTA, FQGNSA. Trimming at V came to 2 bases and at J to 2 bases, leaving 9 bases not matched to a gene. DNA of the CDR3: TGTGCCAGCAGCTTACTTTCCCGACAGGGGGCGGCCTACGAGCAGTACTTC. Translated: CASSLLSRQGAAYEQYF.

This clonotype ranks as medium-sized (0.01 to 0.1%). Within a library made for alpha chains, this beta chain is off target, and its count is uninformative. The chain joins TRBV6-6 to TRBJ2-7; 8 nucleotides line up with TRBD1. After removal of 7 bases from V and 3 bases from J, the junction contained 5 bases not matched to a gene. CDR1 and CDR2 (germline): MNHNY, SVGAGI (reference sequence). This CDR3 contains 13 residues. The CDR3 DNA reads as TGTGCCAGCACCAGGGGGCGGAACTACGAGCAGTACTTC. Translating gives CASTRGRNYEQYF.

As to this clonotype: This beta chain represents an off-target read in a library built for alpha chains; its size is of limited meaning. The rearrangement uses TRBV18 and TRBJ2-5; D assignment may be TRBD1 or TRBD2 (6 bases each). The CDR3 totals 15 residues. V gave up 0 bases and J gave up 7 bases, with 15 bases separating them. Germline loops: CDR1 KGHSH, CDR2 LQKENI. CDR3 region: CASSPPSGASGTQYF. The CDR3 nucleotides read TGTGCCAGCTCACCACCTTCGGGGGCCTCCGGGACCCAGTACTTC. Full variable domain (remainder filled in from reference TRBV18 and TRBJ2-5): NAGVMQNPRHLVRRRGQEARLRCSPMKGHSHVYWYRQLPEEGLKFMVYLQKENIIDESGMPKERFSAEFPKEGPSILRIQQVVRGDSAAYFCASSPPSGASGTQYFGPGTRLLVL.

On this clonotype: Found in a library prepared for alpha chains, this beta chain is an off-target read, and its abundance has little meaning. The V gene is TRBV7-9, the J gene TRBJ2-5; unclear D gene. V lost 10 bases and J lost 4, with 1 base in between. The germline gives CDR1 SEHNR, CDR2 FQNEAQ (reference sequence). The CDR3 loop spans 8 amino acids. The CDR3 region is CAIETQYF. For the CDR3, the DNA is TGTGCCATAGAGACCCAGTACTTC. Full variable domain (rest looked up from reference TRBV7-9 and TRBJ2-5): DTGVSQNPRHKITKRGQNVTFRCDPISEHNRLYWYRQTLGQGPEFLTYFQNEAQLEKSRLLSDRFSAERPKGSFSTLEIQRTEQGDSAMYLCAIETQYFGPGTRLLVL.

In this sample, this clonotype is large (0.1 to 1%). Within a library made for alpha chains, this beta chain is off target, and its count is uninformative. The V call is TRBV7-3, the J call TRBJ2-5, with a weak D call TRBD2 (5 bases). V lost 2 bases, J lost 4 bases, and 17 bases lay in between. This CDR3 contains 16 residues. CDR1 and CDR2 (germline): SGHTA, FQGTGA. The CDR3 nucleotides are TGTGCCAGCAGCTTAGCCCCCACAGCGGTAGGAGAGACCCAGTACTTC. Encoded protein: CASSLAPTAVGETQYF.

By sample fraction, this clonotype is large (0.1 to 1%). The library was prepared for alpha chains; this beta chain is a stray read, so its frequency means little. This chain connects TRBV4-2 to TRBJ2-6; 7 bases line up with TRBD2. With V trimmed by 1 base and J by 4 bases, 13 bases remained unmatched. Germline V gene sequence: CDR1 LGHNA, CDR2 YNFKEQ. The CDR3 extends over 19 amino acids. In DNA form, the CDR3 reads TGTGCCAGCAGCCAAGGACGGGGGGTCCGATTGCGGGGGGCCAACGTCCTGACTTTC. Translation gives CASSQGRGVRLRGANVLTF.

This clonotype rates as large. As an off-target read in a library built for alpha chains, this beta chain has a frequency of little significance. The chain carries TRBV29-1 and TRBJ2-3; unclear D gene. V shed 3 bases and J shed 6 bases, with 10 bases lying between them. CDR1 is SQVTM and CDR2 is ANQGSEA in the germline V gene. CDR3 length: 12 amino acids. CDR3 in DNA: TGCAGCGTTGATATCGATCAGGATACGCAGTATTTT. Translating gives CSVDIDQDTQYF.

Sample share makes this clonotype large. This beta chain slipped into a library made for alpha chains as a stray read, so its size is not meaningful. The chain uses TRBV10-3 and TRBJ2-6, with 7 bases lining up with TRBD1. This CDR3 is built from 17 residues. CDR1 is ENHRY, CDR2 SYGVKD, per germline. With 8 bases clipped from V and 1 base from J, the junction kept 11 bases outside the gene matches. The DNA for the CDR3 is TGTGCCATCGGCCAGGGGACAGCGAATTCTGGGGCCAACGTCCTGACTTTC. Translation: CAIGQGTANSGANVLTF.

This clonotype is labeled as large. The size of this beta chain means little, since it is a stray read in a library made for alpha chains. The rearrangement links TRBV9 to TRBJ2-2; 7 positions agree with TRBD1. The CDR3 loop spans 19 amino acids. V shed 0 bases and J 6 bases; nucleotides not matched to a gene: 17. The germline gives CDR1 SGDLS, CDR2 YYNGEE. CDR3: CASSVGPQNRGKRAGELFF. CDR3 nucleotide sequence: TGTGCCAGCAGCGTAGGTCCCCAGAACAGGGGCAAGAGGGCCGGGGAGCTGTTTTTT.

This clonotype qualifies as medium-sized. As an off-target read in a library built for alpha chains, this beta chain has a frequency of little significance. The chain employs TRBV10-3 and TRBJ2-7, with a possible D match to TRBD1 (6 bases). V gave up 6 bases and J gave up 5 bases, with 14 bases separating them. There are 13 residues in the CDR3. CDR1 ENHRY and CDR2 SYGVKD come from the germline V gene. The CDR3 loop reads CAISTKGGHEQYF. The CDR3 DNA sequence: TGTGCCATCAGCACTAAAGGGGGTCACGAGCAGTACTTC.

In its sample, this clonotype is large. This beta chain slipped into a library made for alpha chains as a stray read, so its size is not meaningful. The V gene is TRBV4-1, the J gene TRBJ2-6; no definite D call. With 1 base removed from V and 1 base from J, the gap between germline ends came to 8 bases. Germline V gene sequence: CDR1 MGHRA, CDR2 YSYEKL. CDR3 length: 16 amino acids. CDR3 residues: CASSQAERSGANVLTF. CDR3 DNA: TGCGCCAGCAGCCAAGCGGAAAGGTCTGGGGCCAACGTCCTGACTTTC.

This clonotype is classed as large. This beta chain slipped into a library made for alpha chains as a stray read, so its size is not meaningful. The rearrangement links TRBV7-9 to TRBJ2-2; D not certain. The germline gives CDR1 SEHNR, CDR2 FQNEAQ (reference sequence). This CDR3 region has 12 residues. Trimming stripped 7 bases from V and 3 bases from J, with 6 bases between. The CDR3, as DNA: TGTGCCAGCACCGTAGACACCGGGGAGCTGTTTTTT. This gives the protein CASTVDTGELFF.

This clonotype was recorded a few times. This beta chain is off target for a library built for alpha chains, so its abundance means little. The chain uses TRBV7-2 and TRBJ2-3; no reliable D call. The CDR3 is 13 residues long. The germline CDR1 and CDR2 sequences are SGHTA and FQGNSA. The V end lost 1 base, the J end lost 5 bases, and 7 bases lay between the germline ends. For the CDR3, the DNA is TGTGCCAGCAGCTTAGTAAACCGAGATACGCAGTATTTT. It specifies CASSLVNRDTQYF.

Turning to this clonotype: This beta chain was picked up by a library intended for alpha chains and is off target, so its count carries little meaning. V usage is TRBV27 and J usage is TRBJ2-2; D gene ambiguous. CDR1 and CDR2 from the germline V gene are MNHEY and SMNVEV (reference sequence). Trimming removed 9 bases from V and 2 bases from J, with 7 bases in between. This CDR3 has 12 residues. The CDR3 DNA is TGTGCCAGGGAGCGAAACACCGGGGAGCTGTTTTTT. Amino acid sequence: CARERNTGELFF.

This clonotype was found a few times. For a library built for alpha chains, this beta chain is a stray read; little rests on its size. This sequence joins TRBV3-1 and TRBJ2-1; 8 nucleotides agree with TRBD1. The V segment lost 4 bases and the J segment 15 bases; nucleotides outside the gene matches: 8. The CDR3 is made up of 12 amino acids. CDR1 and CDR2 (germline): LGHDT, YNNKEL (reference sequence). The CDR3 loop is CASSRPTGARFF. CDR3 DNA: TGTGCCAGCAGCCGACCGACAGGGGCGCGGTTCTTC.

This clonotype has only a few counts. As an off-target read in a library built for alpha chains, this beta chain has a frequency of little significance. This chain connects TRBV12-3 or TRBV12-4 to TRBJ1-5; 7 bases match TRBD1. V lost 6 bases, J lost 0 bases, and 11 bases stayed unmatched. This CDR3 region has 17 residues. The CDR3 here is CASRGGTEIYSNQPQHF. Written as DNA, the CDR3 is TGTGCCAGCAGGGGCGGGACAGAGATTTATAGCAATCAGCCCCAGCATTTT.

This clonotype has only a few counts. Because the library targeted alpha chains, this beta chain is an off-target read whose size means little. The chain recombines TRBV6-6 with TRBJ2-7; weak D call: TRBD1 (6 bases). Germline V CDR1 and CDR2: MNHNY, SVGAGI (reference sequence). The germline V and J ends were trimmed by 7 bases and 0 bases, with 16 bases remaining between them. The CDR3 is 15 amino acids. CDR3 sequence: CASTQEGGSSYEQYF. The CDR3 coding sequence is TGTGCCAGCACCCAAGAAGGGGGAAGCTCCTACGAGCAGTACTTC.

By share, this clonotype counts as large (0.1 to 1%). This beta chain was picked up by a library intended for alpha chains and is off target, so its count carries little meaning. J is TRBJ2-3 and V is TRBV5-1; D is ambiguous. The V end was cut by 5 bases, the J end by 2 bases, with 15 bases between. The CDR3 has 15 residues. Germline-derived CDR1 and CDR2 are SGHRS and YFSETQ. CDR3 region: CASSGSWGNTDTQYF. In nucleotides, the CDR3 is TGCGCCAGCAGTGGTAGTTGGGGAAACACAGATACGCAGTATTTT.

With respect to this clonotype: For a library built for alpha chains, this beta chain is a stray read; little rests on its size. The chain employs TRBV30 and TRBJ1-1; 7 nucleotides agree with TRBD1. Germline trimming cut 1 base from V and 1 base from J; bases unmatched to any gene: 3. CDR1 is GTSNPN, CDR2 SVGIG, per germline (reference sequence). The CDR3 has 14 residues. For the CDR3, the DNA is TGTGCCTGGAGTGGATGGACAGGGAACACTGAAGCTTTCTTT. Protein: CAWSGWTGNTEAFF.

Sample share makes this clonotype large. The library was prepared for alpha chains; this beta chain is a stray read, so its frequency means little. CDR3 sequence (DNA): TGTGCCAGCAGGGTCCAGGGGGGTATCAACGAGCAGTACTTC. The encoded protein is CASRVQGGINEQYF. V and J are TRBV2 and TRBJ2-7, with a possible D match to TRBD1 (7 bases). Between the trimmed V and J ends, which lost 6 bases and 5 bases, there was a span of 17 bases. The germline V gene encodes CDR1 SNHLY and CDR2 FYNNEI. The CDR3 runs to 14 residues.

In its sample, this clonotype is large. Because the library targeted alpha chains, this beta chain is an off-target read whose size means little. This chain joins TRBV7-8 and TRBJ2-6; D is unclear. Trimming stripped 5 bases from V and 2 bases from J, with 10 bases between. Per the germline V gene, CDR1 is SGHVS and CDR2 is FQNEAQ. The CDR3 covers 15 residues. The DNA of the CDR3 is TGTGCCAGCAGCCCGCACAGTCCTGGGGCCAACGTCCTGACTTTC. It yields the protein CASSPHSPGANVLTF.

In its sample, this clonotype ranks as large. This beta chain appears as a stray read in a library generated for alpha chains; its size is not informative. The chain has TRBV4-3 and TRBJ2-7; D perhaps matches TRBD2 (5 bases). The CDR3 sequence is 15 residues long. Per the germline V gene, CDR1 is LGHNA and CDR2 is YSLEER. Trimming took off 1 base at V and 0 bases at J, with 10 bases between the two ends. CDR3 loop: CASSQGRRHSYEQYF. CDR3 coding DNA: TGCGCCAGCAGCCAAGGCCGGAGGCACTCCTACGAGCAGTACTTC.

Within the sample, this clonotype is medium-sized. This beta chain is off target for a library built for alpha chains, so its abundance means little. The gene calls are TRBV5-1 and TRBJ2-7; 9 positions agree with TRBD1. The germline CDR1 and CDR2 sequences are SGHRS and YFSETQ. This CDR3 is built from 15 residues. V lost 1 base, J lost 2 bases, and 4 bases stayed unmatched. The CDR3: CASSLSGTGTYEQYF. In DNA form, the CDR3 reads TGCGCCAGCAGCTTGTCTGGGACAGGGACCTACGAGCAGTACTTC.

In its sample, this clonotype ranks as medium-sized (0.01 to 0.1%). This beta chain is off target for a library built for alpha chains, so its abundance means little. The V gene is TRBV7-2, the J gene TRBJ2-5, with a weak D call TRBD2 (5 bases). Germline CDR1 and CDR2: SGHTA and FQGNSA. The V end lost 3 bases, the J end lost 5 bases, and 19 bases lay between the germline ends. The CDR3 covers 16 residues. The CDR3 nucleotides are TGTGCCAGCAGCTTGTCGGCTGGACGGGGAGCTGAGACCCAGTACTTC. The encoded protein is CASSLSAGRGAETQYF.